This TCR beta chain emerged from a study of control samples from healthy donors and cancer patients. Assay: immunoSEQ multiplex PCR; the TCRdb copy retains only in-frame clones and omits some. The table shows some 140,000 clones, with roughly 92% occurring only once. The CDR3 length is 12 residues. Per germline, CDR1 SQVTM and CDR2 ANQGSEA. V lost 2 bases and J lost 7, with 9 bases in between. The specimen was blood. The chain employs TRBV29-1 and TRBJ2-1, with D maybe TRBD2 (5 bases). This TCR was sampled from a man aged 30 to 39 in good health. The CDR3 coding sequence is TGCAGCGTTGAATTCGGAGGAAATGAGCAGTTCTTC. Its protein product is CSVEFGGNEQFF.